The clone carrying this T cell receptor (beta chain) was seen ten or more times. V was clipped by 8 bases and J by 6 bases, with 19 bases between them. This CDR3 region has 15 residues. Per germline, CDR1 ENHRY and CDR2 SYGVKD. The data were obtained in a study of T-cell reconstitution after alpha-beta-depleted transplantation in children. Preparation of the TCRbeta library involved a method that used unique molecular identifiers. Each CDR3 protein gets one entry after TCRdb re-called the PCR reads with MiXCR. The table has roughly 170,000 distinct CDR3 sequences, approximately 7% seen once. The input for sequencing was PBMCs from the stem cell graft donor, taken from the stem cell graft. This rearrangement joins TRBV10-3 to TRBJ2-2, with D tentatively TRBD1 or TRBD2 (5 bases each). This TCR was recovered from a human donor who donated a stem cell graft to a child with Wiskott-Aldrich syndrome. The CDR3 region is CAIPSGAGGAGELFF. The CDR3 nucleotides read TGTGCCATCCCCTCCGGGGCTGGAGGCGCCGGGGAGCTGTTTTTT.